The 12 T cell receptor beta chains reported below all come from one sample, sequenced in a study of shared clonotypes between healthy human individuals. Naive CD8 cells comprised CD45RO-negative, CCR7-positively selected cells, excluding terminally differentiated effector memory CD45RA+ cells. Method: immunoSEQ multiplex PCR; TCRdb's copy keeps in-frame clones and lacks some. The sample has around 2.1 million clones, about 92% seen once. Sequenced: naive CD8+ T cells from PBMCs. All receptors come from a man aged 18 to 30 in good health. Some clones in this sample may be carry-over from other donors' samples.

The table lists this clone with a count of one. Here the CDR3 reads CASSSAGPEAFF. In DNA form, the CDR3 reads TGTGCCAGCAGTTCCGCCGGGCCTGAAGCTTTCTTT. The chain uses TRBV6-6 and TRBJ1-1; D uncertain. The V gene's germline CDR1 is MNHNY and CDR2 SVGAGI (reference sequence). V was shortened by 4 bases and J by 6 bases, with 9 bases between the two germline ends. The CDR3 runs 12 residues.

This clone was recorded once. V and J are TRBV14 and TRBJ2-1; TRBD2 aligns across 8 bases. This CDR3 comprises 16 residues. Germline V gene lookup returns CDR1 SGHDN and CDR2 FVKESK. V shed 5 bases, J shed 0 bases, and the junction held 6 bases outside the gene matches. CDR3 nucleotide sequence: TGTGCCAGCAGCTCCCTAGCGGGCCACTCCTACAATGAGCAGTTCTTC. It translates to CASSSLAGHSYNEQFF.

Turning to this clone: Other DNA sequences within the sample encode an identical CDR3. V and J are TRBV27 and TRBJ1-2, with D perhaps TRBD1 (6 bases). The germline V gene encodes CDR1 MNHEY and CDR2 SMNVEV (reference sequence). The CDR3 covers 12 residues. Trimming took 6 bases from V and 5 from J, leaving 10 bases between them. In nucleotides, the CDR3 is TGTGCCAGCAGCCAAGGGGGTTATGGCTACACCTTC. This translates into CASSQGGYGYTF.

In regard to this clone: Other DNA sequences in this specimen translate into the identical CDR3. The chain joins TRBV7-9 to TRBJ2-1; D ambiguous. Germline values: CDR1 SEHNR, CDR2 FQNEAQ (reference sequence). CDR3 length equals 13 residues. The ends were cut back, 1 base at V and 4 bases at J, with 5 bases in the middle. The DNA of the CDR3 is TGTGCCAGCAGCTTAGGACAATACAATGAGCAGTTCTTC. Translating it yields CASSLGQYNEQFF.

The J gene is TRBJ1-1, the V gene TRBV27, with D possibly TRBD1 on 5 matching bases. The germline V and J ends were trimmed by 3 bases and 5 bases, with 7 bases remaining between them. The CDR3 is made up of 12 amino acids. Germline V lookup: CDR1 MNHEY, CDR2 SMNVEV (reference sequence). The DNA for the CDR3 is TGTGCCAGCAGTTTCCGGGGGACTGAAGCTTTCTTT. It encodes CASSFRGTEAFF.

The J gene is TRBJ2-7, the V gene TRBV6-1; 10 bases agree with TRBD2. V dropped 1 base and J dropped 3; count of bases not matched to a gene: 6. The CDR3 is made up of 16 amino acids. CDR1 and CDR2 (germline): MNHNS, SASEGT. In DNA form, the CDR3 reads TGTGCCAGCAGTGAAGGGATCAGGACTAGCGGCTACGAGCAGTACTTC. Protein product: CASSEGIRTSGYEQYF.

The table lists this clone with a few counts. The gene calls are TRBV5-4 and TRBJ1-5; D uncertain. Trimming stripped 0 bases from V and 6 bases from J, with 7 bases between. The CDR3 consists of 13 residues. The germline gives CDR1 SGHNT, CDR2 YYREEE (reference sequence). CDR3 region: CASSLGRSQPQHF. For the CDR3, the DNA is TGTGCCAGCAGCTTGGGCCGGTCTCAGCCCCAGCATTTT.

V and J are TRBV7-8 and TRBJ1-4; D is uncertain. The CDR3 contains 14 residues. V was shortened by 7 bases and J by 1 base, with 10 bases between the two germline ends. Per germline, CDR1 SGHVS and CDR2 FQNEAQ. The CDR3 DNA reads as TGTGCCAGCAAGGGCACGGGAACTAATGAAAAACTGTTTTTT. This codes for CASKGTGTNEKLFF. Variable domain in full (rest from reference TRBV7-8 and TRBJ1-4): GAGVSQSPRYKVAKRGQDVALRCDPISGHVSLFWYQQALGQGPEFLTYFQNEAQLDKSGLPSDRFFAERPEGSVSTLKIQRTQQEDSAVYLCASKGTGTNEKLFFGSGTQLSVL.

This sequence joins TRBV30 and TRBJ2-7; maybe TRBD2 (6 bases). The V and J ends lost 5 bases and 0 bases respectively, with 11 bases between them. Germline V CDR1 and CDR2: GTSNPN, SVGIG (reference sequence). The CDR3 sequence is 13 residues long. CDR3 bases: TGTGCCTGGGTACGGGACTCCTCCTACGAGCAGTACTTC. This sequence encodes CAWVRDSSYEQYF.

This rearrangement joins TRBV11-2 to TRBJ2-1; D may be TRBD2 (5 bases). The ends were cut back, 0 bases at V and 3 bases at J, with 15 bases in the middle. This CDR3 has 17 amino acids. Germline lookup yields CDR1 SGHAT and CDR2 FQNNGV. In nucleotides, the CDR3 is TGTGCCAGCAGCTTAGATCACGGGAATCTCTTCTACAATGAGCAGTTCTTC. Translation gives CASSLDHGNLFYNEQFF.

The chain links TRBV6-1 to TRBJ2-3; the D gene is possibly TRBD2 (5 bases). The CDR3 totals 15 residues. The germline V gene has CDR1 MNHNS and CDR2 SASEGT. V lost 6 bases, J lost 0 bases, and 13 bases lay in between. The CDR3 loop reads CASSPTGRSTDTQYF. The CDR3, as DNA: TGTGCCAGCAGCCCTACGGGAAGAAGCACAGATACGCAGTATTTT.

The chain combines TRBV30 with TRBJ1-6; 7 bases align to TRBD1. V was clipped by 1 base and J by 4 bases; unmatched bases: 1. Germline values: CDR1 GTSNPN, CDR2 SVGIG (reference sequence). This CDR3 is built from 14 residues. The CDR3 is CAWSGQGYNSPLHF. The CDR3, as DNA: TGTGCCTGGAGTGGACAGGGATATAATTCACCCCTCCACTTT.